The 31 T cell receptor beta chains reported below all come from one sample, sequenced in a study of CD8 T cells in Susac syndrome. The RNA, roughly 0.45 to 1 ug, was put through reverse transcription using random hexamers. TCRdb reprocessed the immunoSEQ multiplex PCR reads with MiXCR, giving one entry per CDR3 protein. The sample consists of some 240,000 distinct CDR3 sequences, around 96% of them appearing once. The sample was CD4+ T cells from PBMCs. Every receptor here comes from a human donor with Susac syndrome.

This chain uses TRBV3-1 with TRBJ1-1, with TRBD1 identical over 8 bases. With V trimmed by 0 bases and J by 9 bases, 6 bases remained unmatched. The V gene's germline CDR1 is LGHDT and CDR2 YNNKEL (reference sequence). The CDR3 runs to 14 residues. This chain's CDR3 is CASSQEDRALKAFF. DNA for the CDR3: TGTGCCAGCAGCCAAGAGGACAGGGCCCTTAAAGCTTTCTTT.

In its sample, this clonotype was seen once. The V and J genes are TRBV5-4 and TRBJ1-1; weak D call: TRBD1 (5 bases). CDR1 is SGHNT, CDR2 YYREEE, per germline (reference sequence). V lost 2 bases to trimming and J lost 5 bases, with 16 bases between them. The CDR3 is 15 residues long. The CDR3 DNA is TGTGCCAGCAGCTTAAGGACAATGGGCTTAACTGAAGCTTTCTTT. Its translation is CASSLRTMGLTEAFF.

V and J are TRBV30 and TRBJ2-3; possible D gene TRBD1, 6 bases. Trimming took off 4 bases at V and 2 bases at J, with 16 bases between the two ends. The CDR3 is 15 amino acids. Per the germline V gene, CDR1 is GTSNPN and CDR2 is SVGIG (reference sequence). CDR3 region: CAWTQGRAYTDTQYF. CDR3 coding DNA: TGTGCCTGGACCCAGGGGCGGGCCTACACAGATACGCAGTATTTT.

The CDR3 DNA sequence: TGTGCCAGCAGTTACTCGACCGGGACAGGGGTAGGGGCCAACGTCCTGACTTTC. It encodes CASSYSTGTGVGANVLTF. V usage is TRBV6-5 and J usage is TRBJ2-6, with 10 bases matching TRBD1. Germline V CDR1 and CDR2: MNHEY, SVGAGI. Trimming cost V 0 bases and J 4 bases; bases outside gene matches: 6. CDR3 length: 18 residues.

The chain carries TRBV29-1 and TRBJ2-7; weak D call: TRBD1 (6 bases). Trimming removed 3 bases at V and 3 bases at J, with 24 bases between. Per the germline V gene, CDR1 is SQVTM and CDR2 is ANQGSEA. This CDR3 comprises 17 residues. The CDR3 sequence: CSVEGRGKAVGGYEQYF. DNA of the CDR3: TGCAGCGTTGAGGGCAGGGGTAAGGCGGTCGGCGGCTACGAGCAGTACTTC.

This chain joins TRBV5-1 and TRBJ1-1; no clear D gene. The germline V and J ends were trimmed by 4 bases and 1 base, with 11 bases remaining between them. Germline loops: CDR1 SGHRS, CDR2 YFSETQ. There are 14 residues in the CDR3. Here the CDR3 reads CASSMDYPNTEAFF. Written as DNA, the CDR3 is TGCGCCAGCAGCATGGACTACCCGAACACTGAAGCTTTCTTT. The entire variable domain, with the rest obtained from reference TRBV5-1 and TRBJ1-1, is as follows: KAGVTQTPRYLIKTRGQQVTLSCSPISGHRSVSWYQQTPGQGLQFLFEYFSETQRNKGNFPGRFSGRQFSNSRSEMNVSTLELGDSALYLCASSMDYPNTEAFFGQGTRLTVV.

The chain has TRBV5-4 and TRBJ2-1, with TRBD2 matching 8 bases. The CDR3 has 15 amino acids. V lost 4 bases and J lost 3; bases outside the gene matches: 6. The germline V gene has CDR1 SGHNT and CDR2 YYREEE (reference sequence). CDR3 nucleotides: TGTGCCAGCAGCCATAGCGGGGCCCACTACAATGAGCAGTTCTTC. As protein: CASSHSGAHYNEQFF.

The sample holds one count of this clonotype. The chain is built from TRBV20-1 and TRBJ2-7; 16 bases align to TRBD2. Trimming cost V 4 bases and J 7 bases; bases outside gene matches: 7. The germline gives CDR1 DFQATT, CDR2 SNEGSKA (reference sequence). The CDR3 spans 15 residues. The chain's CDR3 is CSATPGLAGGQEQYF. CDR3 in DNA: TGCAGTGCTACTCCGGGACTAGCGGGAGGGCAGGAGCAGTACTTC.

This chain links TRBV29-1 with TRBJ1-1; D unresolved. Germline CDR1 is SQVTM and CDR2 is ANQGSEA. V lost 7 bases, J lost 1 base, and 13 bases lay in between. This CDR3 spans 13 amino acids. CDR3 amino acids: CSGRTLGNTEAFF. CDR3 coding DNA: TGCAGCGGGAGGACGCTGGGGAACACTGAAGCTTTCTTT.

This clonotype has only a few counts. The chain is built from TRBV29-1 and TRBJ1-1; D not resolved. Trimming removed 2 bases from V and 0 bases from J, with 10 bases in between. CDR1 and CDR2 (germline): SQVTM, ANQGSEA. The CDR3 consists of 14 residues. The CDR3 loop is CSVERRLMNTEAFF. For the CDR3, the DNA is TGCAGCGTTGAAAGGCGACTCATGAACACTGAAGCTTTCTTT.

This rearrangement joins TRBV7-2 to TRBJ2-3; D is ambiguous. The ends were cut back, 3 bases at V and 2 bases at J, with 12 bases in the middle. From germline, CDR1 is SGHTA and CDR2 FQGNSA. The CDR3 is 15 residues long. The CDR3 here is CASSFRVPYTDTQYF. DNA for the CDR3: TGTGCCAGCAGCTTCCGGGTCCCATACACAGATACGCAGTATTTT. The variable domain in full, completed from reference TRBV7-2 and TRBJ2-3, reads GAGVSQSPSNKVTEKGKDVELRCDPISGHTALYWYRQSLGQGLEFLIYFQGNSAPDKSGLPSDRFSAERTGGSVSTLTIQRTQQEDSAVYLCASSFRVPYTDTQYFGPGTRLTVL.

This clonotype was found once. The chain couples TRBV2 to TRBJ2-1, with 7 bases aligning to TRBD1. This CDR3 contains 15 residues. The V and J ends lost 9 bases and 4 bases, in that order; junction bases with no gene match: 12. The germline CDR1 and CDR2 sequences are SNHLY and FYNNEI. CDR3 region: CASGLQGRGYNEQFF. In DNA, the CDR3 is TGTGCCAGTGGGTTACAGGGGAGAGGGTACAATGAGCAGTTCTTC.

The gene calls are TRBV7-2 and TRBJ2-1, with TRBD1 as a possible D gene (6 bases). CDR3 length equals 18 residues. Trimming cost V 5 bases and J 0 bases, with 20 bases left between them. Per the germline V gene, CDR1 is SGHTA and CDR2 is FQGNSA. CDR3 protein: CASSRTAPYRLSYNEQFF. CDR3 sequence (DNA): TGTGCCAGCAGCAGGACAGCCCCATATCGACTCTCCTACAATGAGCAGTTCTTC.

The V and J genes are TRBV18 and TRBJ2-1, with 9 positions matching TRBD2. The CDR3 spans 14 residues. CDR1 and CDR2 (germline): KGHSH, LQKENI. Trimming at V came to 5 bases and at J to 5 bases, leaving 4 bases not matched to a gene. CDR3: CASSSLAGDNEQFF. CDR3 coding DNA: TGTGCCAGCTCATCTTTAGCGGGAGACAATGAGCAGTTCTTC.

CDR3: CASSYSSGQGAGGYGYTF. The CDR3 nucleotides read TGTGCCAGCAGTTACTCCTCGGGACAGGGGGCAGGTGGCTATGGCTACACCTTC. The chain joins TRBV6-5 to TRBJ1-2, with 12 bases fitting TRBD1. The CDR3 runs to 18 residues. Per the germline V gene, CDR1 is MNHEY and CDR2 is SVGAGI. The trim removed 0 bases at V and 4 bases at J, leaving 9 bases unmatched.

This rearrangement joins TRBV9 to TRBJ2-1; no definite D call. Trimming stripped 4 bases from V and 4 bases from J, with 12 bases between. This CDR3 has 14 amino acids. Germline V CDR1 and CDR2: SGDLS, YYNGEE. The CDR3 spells CASSPREAYNEQFF. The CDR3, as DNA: TGTGCCAGCAGCCCTAGAGAGGCTTACAATGAGCAGTTCTTC.

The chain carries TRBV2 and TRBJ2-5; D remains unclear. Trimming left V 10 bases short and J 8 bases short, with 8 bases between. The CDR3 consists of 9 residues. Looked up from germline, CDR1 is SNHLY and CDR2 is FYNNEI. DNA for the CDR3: TGTGCCATCGGCGGAACCCAGTACTTC. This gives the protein CAIGGTQYF.

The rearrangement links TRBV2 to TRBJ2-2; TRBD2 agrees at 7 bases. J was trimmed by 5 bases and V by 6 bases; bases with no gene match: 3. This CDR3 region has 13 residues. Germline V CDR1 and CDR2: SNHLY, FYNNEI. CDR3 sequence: CASRREGTGELFF. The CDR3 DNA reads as TGTGCCAGCAGAAGGGAGGGTACCGGGGAGCTGTTTTTT.

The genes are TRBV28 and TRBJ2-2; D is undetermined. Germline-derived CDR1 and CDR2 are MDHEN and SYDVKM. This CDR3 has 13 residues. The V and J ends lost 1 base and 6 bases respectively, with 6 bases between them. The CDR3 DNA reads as TGTGCCAGCAGTTTATCGATCCCCGGGGAGCTGTTTTTT. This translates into CASSLSIPGELFF.

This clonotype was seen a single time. The CDR3 DNA follows: TGTGCCAGCAGTCCCCAGGACCGCTCCTACGAGCAGTACTTC. This codes for CASSPQDRSYEQYF. The chain joins TRBV27 to TRBJ2-7, with D unclear. V was shortened by 5 bases and J by 0 bases, with 11 bases between the two germline ends. The V gene's germline CDR1 is MNHEY and CDR2 SMNVEV (reference sequence). The CDR3 extends over 14 amino acids.

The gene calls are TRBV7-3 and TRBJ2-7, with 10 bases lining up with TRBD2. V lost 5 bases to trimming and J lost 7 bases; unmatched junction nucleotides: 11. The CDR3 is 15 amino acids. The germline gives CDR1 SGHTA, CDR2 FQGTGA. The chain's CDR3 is CASSPVSSGSSEQYF. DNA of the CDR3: TGTGCCAGCAGCCCTGTTTCTAGCGGGAGTAGTGAGCAGTACTTC. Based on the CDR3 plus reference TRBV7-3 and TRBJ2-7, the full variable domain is GAGVSQTPSNKVTEKGKYVELRCDPISGHTALYWYRQSLGQGPEFLIYFQGTGAADDSGLPNDRFFAVRPEGSVSTLKIQRTERGDSAVYLCASSPVSSGSSEQYFGPGTRLTVT.

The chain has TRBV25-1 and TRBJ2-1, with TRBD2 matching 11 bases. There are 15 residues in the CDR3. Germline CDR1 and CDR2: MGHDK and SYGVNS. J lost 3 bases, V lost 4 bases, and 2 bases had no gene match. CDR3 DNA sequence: TGTGCCAGCAGTGCTAGCGGGAGGAACTACAATGAGCAGTTCTTC. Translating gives CASSASGRNYNEQFF.

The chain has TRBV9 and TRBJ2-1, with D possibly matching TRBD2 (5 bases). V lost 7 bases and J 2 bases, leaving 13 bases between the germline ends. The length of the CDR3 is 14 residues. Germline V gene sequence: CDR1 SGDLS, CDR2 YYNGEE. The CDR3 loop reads CASGGAAAYNEQFF. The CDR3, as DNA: TGTGCCAGCGGAGGTGCCGCTGCCTACAATGAGCAGTTCTTC.

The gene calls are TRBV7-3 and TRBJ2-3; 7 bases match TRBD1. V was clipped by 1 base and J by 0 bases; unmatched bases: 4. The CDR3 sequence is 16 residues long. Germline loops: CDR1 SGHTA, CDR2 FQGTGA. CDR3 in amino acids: CASSLIPGQSTDTQYF. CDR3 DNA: TGTGCCAGCAGCTTAATACCGGGACAGAGCACAGATACGCAGTATTTT. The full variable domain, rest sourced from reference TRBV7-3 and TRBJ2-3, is GAGVSQTPSNKVTEKGKYVELRCDPISGHTALYWYRQSLGQGPEFLIYFQGTGAADDSGLPNDRFFAVRPEGSVSTLKIQRTERGDSAVYLCASSLIPGQSTDTQYFGPGTRLTVL.

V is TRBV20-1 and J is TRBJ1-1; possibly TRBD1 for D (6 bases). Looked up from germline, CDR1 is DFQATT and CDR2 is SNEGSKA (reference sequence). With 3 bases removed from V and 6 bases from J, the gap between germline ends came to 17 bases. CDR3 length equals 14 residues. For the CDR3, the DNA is TGCAGTGCTAGGGCAGGGGCTGGGTTCCCTGAAGCTTTCTTT. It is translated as CSARAGAGFPEAFF.

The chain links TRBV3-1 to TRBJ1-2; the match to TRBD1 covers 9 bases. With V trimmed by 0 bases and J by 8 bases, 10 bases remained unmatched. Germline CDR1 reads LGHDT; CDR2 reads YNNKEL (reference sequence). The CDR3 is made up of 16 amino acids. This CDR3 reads CASSQDELGTGKGYTF. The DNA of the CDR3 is TGTGCCAGCAGCCAAGATGAGTTGGGGACAGGGAAGGGCTACACCTTC.

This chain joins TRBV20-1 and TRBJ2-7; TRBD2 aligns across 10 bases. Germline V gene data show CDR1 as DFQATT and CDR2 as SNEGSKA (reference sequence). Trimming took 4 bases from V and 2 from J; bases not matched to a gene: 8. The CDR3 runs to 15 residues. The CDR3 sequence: CSANPFLAGAYEQYF. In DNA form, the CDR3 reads TGCAGTGCTAACCCGTTTCTAGCGGGGGCCTACGAGCAGTACTTC.

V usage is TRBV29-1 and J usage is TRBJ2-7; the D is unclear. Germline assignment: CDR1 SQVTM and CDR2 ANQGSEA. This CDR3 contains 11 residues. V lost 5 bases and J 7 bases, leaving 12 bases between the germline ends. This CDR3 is CSVKTAREQYF. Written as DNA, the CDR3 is TGCAGCGTTAAAACGGCTAGGGAGCAGTACTTC.

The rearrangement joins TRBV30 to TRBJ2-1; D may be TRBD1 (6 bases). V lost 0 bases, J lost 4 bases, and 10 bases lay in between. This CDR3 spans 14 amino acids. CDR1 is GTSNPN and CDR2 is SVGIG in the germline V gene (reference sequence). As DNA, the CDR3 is TGTGCCTGGAGTGTACAGACAGGATACAATGAGCAGTTCTTC. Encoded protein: CAWSVQTGYNEQFF.

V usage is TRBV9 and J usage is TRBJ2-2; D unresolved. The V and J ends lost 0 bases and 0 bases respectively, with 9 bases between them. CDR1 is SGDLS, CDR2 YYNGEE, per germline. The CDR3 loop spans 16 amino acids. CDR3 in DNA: TGTGCCAGCAGCGTAGCAATGGGATCGAACACCGGGGAGCTGTTTTTT. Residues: CASSVAMGSNTGELFF.

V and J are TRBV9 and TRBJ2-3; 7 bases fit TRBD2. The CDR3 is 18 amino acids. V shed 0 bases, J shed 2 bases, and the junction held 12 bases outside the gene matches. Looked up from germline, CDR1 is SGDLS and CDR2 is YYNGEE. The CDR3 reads CASSVAELGAGVTDTQYF. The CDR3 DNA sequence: TGTGCCAGCAGCGTAGCCGAACTCGGGGCGGGAGTCACAGATACGCAGTATTTT.